The clone carrying this TCR beta chain was observed many times. The record originates from a study of T cells in Graves' hyperthyroidism and ophthalmopathy. This sample holds PBMCs from roughly 10 ml fresh peripheral blood. The CDR3 regions of TCR beta were amplified from RNA transcripts. HTBI primers were the set used in a first-round RT-PCR of the TCR CDR3. TCRdb re-analysed the multiplex PCR reads in MiXCR, keeping a single row per CDR3 protein. This sample has 200,000 or so distinct CDR3 sequences; roughly a sixth occur once, and the top ten carry around 52%. CDR1 and CDR2 from the germline V gene are ENHRY and SYGVKD. The CDR3 runs to 14 residues. V shed 7 bases, J shed 4 bases, and the junction held 8 bases outside the gene matches.

The sequencing sample was made of blood. This sequence joins TRBV10-3 and TRBJ2-3; 7 bases are a match to TRBD2. This clonotype was obtained from a woman aged 50 to 60 with Graves' hyperthyroidism. The CDR3 region has the DNA TGTGCCATCATGGTGGCGGGAGCCGCAGATACGCAGTATTTT. Its translation: CAIMVAGAADTQYF.